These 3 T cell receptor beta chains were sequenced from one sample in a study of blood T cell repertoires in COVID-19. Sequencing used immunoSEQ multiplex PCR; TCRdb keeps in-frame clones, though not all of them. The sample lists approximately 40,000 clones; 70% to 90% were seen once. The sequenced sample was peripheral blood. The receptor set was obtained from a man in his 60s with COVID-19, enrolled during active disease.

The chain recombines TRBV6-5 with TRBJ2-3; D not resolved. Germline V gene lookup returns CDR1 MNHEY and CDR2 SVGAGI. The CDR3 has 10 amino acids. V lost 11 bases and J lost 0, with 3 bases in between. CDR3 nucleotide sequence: TGTGCCGCGAGCACAGATACGCAGTATTTT. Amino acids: CAASTDTQYF.

CDR3 sequence reads: CASSLEGLAGPRSYEQYF. As DNA, the CDR3 is TGTGCCAGCAGCTTAGAGGGACTAGCGGGACCGAGATCCTACGAGCAGTACTTC. The chain has TRBV7-8 and TRBJ2-7; TRBD2 matches at 13 bases. The germline gives CDR1 SGHVS, CDR2 FQNEAQ. CDR3 length: 18 residues. V trimming: 1 base; J trimming: 1 base; junction bases outside the gene matches: 7.

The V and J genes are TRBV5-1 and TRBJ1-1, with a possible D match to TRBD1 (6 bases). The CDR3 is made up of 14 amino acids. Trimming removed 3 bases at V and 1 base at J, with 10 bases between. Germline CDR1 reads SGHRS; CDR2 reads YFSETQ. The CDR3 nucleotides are TGCGCCAGCAGCTCGGGACATTCGAACACTGAAGCTTTCTTT. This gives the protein CASSSGHSNTEAFF.